This TCR beta chain originates from a study of T cells in Graves' hyperthyroidism and ophthalmopathy. In this sample, this clonotype turned up many times. Amplified regions were TCR beta CDR3 sequences from RNA transcripts. First-round RT-PCR of the TCR CDR3 relied on the HTBI primer set. Using its own MiXCR run on the multiplex PCR reads, TCRdb lists one record per CDR3 protein. The table includes hundreds of thousands of distinct CDR3 sequences, around 15% detected once. A NOSPECS grade of at least 4, a Clinical Activity Score of at least 3 and duration under 3 months were recorded in ophthalmopathy patients. Exclusion criteria comprised uncontrolled infection, other autoimmune disease, pregnancy or lactation. This CDR3 has 17 residues. In germline, CDR1 is SGHTA, CDR2 FQGNSA. The V end lost 5 bases, the J end lost 8 bases, and 27 bases lay between the germline ends.

The TCR was taken from a man between 18 and 29 years old with Graves' ophthalmopathy. This chain connects TRBV7-2 to TRBJ1-2; D is undetermined. Input material: blood. CDR3 DNA: TGTGCCAGCAGCCTAACCTCCGTCCAGACCTATCTATGGGGCTACACCTTC. This translates into CASSLTSVQTYLWGYTF.